This T cell receptor beta chain emerged from a study of post-analysis software for immune sequencing data. CDR1 SGHAT and CDR2 FQNNGV come from the germline V gene. V was pared by 5 bases and J by 5 bases, with 10 bases between. This CDR3 has 13 amino acids. In regard to this clonotype: The antigen remains unidentified.

Presence of unique molecular identifiers characterized the TCR beta cDNA libraries. TCRdb re-called the PCR reads with MiXCR, one entry per CDR3 protein. The profile shows roughly 600,000 distinct CDR3 sequences, about 44% of them singletons. General study points: Significantly lower normalized Chao1 diversity was seen in multiple sclerosis patients than in controls. Five TRBV segments, TRBV5-6, TRBV5-1 and TRBV20-1 among them, were found more frequent in patients than controls.

Source material: blood. The clonotype was recovered from a girl between 10 and 17 years old with multiple sclerosis. The V gene is TRBV11-2, the J gene TRBJ1-3; perhaps TRBD1 as D (5 bases). The CDR3 bases are TGTGCCAGCAGCCCCTCGGGACGAAACACCATATATTTT. Protein: CASSPSGRNTIYF.